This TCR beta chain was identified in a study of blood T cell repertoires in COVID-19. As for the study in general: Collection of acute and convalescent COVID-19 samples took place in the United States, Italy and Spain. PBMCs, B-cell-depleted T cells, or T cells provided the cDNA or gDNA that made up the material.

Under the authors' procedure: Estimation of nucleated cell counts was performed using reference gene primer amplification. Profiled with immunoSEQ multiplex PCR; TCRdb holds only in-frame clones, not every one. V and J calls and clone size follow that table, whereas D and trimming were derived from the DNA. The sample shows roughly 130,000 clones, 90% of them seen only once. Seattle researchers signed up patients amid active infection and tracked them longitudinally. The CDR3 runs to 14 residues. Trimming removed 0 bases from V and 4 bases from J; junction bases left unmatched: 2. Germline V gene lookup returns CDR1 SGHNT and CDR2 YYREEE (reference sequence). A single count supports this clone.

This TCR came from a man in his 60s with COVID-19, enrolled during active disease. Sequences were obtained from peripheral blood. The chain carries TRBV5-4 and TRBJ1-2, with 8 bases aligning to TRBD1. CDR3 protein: CASSLGGQGYGYTF. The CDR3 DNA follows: TGTGCCAGCAGCTTGGGCGGACAGGGCTATGGCTACACCTTC.